This passage covers 30 T cell receptor beta chains from one sample sequenced in a study of TIL therapy for anti-PD-1-resistant metastatic lung cancer. The time point denotes: pre-treatment sample, taken before nivolumab and TIL therapy. The libraries were made with immunoSEQ v3. Assay: immunoSEQ multiplex PCR; the TCRdb copy retains only in-frame clones and omits some. The sample lists approximately 50,000 clones; 79% were seen once. This sample comprised blood, obtained at baseline. These receptors came from a man between 65 and 85 years old with non-small cell lung cancer.

The chain links TRBV9 to TRBJ2-2, with 8 bases fitting TRBD1. Germline CDR1 SGDLS, CDR2 YYNGEE. This CDR3 is built from 17 residues. With 4 bases clipped from V and 7 bases from J, the junction kept 15 bases outside the gene matches. In nucleotides, the CDR3 is TGTGCCAGCAGCCTTCAGGGGGCCGTACCAGGGAACGGGGAGCTGTTTTTT. Protein sequence: CASSLQGAVPGNGELFF.

This sequence joins TRBV6-5 and TRBJ1-1; D perhaps matches TRBD1 (6 bases). CDR1 is MNHEY and CDR2 is SVGAGI in the germline V gene. This CDR3 comprises 15 residues. With 6 bases removed from V and 5 bases from J, the gap between germline ends came to 19 bases. Written as DNA, the CDR3 is TGTGCCAGCAGCAACCCACAGGGAGGATGGACTGAAGCTTTCTTT. Translated, it gives CASSNPQGGWTEAFF.

The CDR3, as DNA: TGTGCCAGCAGCTTAGCTACTAGCAAGGTTTTGGAGCAGTACTTC. Translation: CASSLATSKVLEQYF. The chain employs TRBV7-4 and TRBJ2-7, with D maybe TRBD2 (6 bases). Trimming stripped 0 bases from V and 7 bases from J, with 16 bases between. The germline CDR1 and CDR2 sequences are SGHVT and SQSDAQ. The CDR3 has 15 residues.

This sequence joins TRBV28 and TRBJ1-2; D is unresolved. Trimming took 6 bases from V and 5 from J, leaving 10 bases between them. The CDR3 sequence is 12 residues long. Per germline, CDR1 MDHEN and CDR2 SYDVKM. CDR3 in amino acids: CASSLRRYGYTF. CDR3 bases: TGTGCCAGCAGCTTGAGGAGGTATGGCTACACCTTC.

In DNA, the CDR3 is TGCGCCAGCAGGGGACAGGGGGCGACGAACACTGAAGCTTTCTTT. It specifies CASRGQGATNTEAFF. The chain couples TRBV5-1 to TRBJ1-1; the match to TRBD1 covers 12 bases. The CDR3 is made up of 15 amino acids. V was pared by 5 bases and J by 1 base, with 3 bases of the junction left unmatched. In germline, CDR1 is SGHRS, CDR2 YFSETQ. The full variable domain, with the rest looked up from reference TRBV5-1 and TRBJ1-1, is KAGVTQTPRYLIKTRGQQVTLSCSPISGHRSVSWYQQTPGQGLQFLFEYFSETQRNKGNFPGRFSGRQFSNSRSEMNVSTLELGDSALYLCASRGQGATNTEAFFGQGTRLTVV.

The rearrangement joins TRBV20-1 to TRBJ2-5; no clear D gene. The V end lost 0 bases, the J end lost 5 bases, and 4 bases lay between the germline ends. The CDR3 has 11 amino acids. Germline V gene sequence: CDR1 DFQATT, CDR2 SNEGSKA (reference sequence). The CDR3 sequence: CSARDRETQYF. In DNA form, the CDR3 reads TGCAGTGCTAGAGATCGTGAGACCCAGTACTTC.

The rearrangement uses TRBV19 and TRBJ2-1; 10 bases are shared with TRBD2. V lost 3 bases, J lost 8 bases, and 7 bases stayed unmatched. Germline V CDR1 and CDR2: LNHDA, SQIVND (reference sequence). This CDR3 region has 15 residues. The CDR3 nucleotides are TGTGCCAGTAGTATCTACGCTAGCGGGAGCCATGAGCAGTTCTTC. Encoded protein: CASSIYASGSHEQFF.

V usage is TRBV11-2 and J usage is TRBJ1-5; 8 positions match TRBD1. The CDR3 has 13 residues. Germline CDR1 SGHAT, CDR2 FQNNGV. With 5 bases clipped from V and 7 bases from J, the junction kept 4 bases outside the gene matches. The CDR3 protein is CASSEDREQPQHF. The CDR3 region has the DNA TGTGCCAGCAGCGAGGACAGGGAGCAGCCCCAGCATTTT.

The chain joins TRBV4-1 to TRBJ2-2; 7 bases align to TRBD2. After removal of 1 base from V and 7 bases from J, the junction contained 9 bases not matched to a gene. Germline CDR1 is MGHRA and CDR2 is YSYEKL. This CDR3 has 16 residues. The CDR3 reads CASSQVTGGSGGELFF. The CDR3 DNA is TGCGCCAGCAGCCAAGTCACGGGAGGAAGCGGCGGGGAGCTGTTTTTT.

The sample holds a few counts of this clone. The rearrangement uses TRBV19 and TRBJ2-2; possibly TRBD2 for D (6 bases). In germline, CDR1 is LNHDA, CDR2 SQIVND (reference sequence). This CDR3 spans 15 amino acids. The V and J ends lost 7 bases and 4 bases respectively, with 16 bases between them. The CDR3 is CASKVREAPTGELFF. As DNA, the CDR3 is TGTGCCAGTAAAGTGAGGGAGGCGCCCACCGGGGAGCTGTTTTTT.

The chain has TRBV11-3 and TRBJ2-7; 9 bases agree with TRBD1. Per the germline V gene, CDR1 is SGHNT and CDR2 is YENEEA. The CDR3 runs to 18 residues. The V gene end was trimmed by 5 bases and the J gene end by 0 bases; junction bases not matched to a gene: 14. The DNA of the CDR3 is TGTGCCAGCAGCCCCGGTGTTCGGACAGGGGATTACTCCTACGAGCAGTACTTC. Amino acid sequence: CASSPGVRTGDYSYEQYF.

This clone occurred once. The gene calls are TRBV15 and TRBJ1-1; TRBD1 might be the D (6 bases). Trimming stripped 4 bases from V and 11 bases from J, with 20 bases between. Germline V gene sequence: CDR1 LNHNV, CDR2 YYDKDF (reference sequence). The CDR3 runs to 14 residues. CDR3 loop: CATSKRAGEYGAFF. The CDR3 DNA is TGTGCCACCAGCAAGCGGGCAGGGGAGTACGGCGCTTTCTTT.

Written as DNA, the CDR3 is TGTGCCAGCAGGACCAGTCAGGGGGCAACTGGAAACACCATATATTTT. This codes for CASRTSQGATGNTIYF. The rearrangement links TRBV6-6 to TRBJ1-3; 8 bases are shared with TRBD1. CDR3 length: 16 amino acids. CDR1 and CDR2 from the germline V gene are MNHNY and SVGAGI (reference sequence). The ends lost 6 bases at V and 2 bases at J; junction bases unmatched: 9.

The chain is built from TRBV7-3 and TRBJ2-1; D is undetermined. Germline CDR1 and CDR2: SGHTA and FQGTGA. V lost 5 bases, J lost 0 bases, and 11 bases lay in between. This CDR3 spans 15 amino acids. In nucleotides, the CDR3 is TGTGCCAGCAGCCCCGGACGGAGCTCCTACAATGAGCAGTTCTTC. It encodes CASSPGRSSYNEQFF.

This clone appeared a single time. This chain connects TRBV11-2 to TRBJ2-7, with D possibly matching TRBD2 (6 bases). This CDR3 spans 17 amino acids. Germline loops: CDR1 SGHAT, CDR2 FQNNGV. V gave up 3 bases and J gave up 4 bases, with 22 bases separating them. CDR3 in DNA: TGTGCCAGCAGCTTTCCCCGTAGCGGAGAACGTAAATACGAGCAGTACTTC. It translates to CASSFPRSGERKYEQYF.

The genes are TRBV11-2 and TRBJ2-2, with unresolved D. The V gene's germline CDR1 is SGHAT and CDR2 FQNNGV. V was pared by 7 bases and J by 3 bases, with 12 bases between. The CDR3 runs 14 residues. The CDR3 bases are TGTGCCAGCACCTATACAGACTACACCGGGGAGCTGTTTTTT. It encodes CASTYTDYTGELFF. The full variable domain, completed using reference TRBV11-2 and TRBJ2-2, is EAGVAQSPRYKIIEKRQSVAFWCNPISGHATLYWYQQILGQGPKLLIQFQNNGVVDDSQLPKDRFSAERLKGVDSTLKIQPAKLEDSAVYLCASTYTDYTGELFFGEGSRLTVL.

The V and J genes are TRBV2 and TRBJ2-3; D is undetermined. The length of the CDR3 is 12 residues. CDR1 SNHLY and CDR2 FYNNEI come from the germline V gene. Deletions cut 1 base from V and 5 bases from J, with 4 bases between. This CDR3 is CASSEGGDTQYF. The DNA for the CDR3 is TGTGCCAGCAGTGAAGGGGGAGATACGCAGTATTTT. The full variable domain, completed using reference TRBV2 and TRBJ2-3, is EPEVTQTPSHQVTQMGQEVILRCVPISNHLYFYWYRQILGQKVEFLVSFYNNEISEKSEIFDDQFSVERPDGSNFTLKIRSTKLEDSAMYFCASSEGGDTQYFGPGTRLTVL.

The chain is built from TRBV30 and TRBJ2-1; 13 nucleotides match TRBD2. The CDR3 spans 16 residues. Germline CDR1 is GTSNPN and CDR2 is SVGIG (reference sequence). V trimming: 3 bases; J trimming: 7 bases; junction bases outside the gene matches: 9. The CDR3 region has the DNA TGTGCCTGGAGCCTGGGACTAGCGGGACCCGGGAATGAGCAGTTCTTC. Its protein product is CAWSLGLAGPGNEQFF.

The genes are TRBV5-1 and TRBJ2-2, with D perhaps TRBD2 (6 bases). The V end was cut by 8 bases, the J end by 4 bases, with 21 bases between. Germline CDR1 is SGHRS and CDR2 is YFSETQ. The CDR3 length is 16 residues. The CDR3 DNA is TGCGCCAGTGATATTAGCGGTCGACCGGGCACCGGGGAGCTGTTTTTT. This translates into CASDISGRPGTGELFF.

This clone appeared once. The chain couples TRBV5-1 to TRBJ2-3, with 9 bases lining up with TRBD1. V lost 3 bases and J lost 2; bases outside the gene matches: 4. The CDR3 loop spans 15 amino acids. The germline V gene encodes CDR1 SGHRS and CDR2 YFSETQ. CDR3 region: CASSSGQGNTDTQYF. The CDR3 coding sequence is TGCGCCAGCAGCTCAGGACAGGGGAACACAGATACGCAGTATTTT. Supplemented by reference TRBV5-1 and TRBJ2-3, the full variable domain reads KAGVTQTPRYLIKTRGQQVTLSCSPISGHRSVSWYQQTPGQGLQFLFEYFSETQRNKGNFPGRFSGRQFSNSRSEMNVSTLELGDSALYLCASSSGQGNTDTQYFGPGTRLTVL.

The V and J genes are TRBV6-1 and TRBJ2-7; tentatively, D is TRBD2 (6 bases). V gave up 8 bases and J gave up 5 bases, with 16 bases separating them. This CDR3 has 13 residues. The germline CDR1 and CDR2 sequences are MNHNS and SASEGT. The CDR3 region has the DNA TGTGCCAGCCACCGACTGGGCGGGGACGAGCAGTACTTC. Translating it yields CASHRLGGDEQYF.

V is TRBV7-3 and J is TRBJ2-1; 12 nucleotides line up with TRBD2. V lost 3 bases, J lost 6 bases, and 3 bases stayed unmatched. Germline CDR1 reads SGHTA; CDR2 reads FQGTGA. The CDR3 totals 15 residues. CDR3 sequence: CASSFGLAGSNEQFF. The CDR3, as DNA: TGTGCCAGCAGCTTTGGACTAGCGGGAAGCAATGAGCAGTTCTTC.

The chain combines TRBV5-4 with TRBJ2-7, with 10 nucleotides matching TRBD2. This CDR3 spans 14 amino acids. Germline V gene data show CDR1 as SGHNT and CDR2 as YYREEE (reference sequence). J gave up 4 bases and V 1 base, and 2 bases lay outside the gene matches. This CDR3 is CASSLSGGAYEQYF. The CDR3 DNA follows: TGTGCCAGCAGCTTGAGCGGGGGGGCGTACGAGCAGTACTTC.

The rearrangement joins TRBV6-5 to TRBJ2-7; 11 bases are a match to TRBD2. The CDR3 is made up of 14 amino acids. Germline V gene data show CDR1 as MNHEY and CDR2 as SVGAGI. The V gene end was trimmed by 6 bases and the J gene end by 6 bases; junction bases not matched to a gene: 7. The CDR3 bases are TGTGCCAGCAGACCTCTAGCGGGAGGTTCCGAGCAGTACTTC. Residues: CASRPLAGGSEQYF.

The rearrangement links TRBV28 to TRBJ2-2; the match to TRBD2 covers 8 bases. The V and J ends lost 4 bases and 6 bases, in that order; junction bases with no gene match: 4. The length of the CDR3 is 14 residues. Germline CDR1 reads MDHEN; CDR2 reads SYDVKM. CDR3 coding DNA: TGTGCCAGCAGTTCCTTAGCGGGACCCGGGGAGCTGTTTTTT. Protein sequence: CASSSLAGPGELFF.

This clone was counted only a few times. This chain joins TRBV2 and TRBJ1-2; D remains ambiguous. There are 13 residues in the CDR3. The V gene lost 1 base and the J gene lost 0 bases, with 3 bases spanning the gap. Germline V gene lookup returns CDR1 SNHLY and CDR2 FYNNEI. The CDR3 coding sequence is TGTGCCAGCAGTGAAGGGCCTAACTATGGCTACACCTTC. Translated: CASSEGPNYGYTF.

This clone showed up many times. The CDR3 DNA reads TGTGCCAGCAGCGTAGAGGGGGACACTGAAGCTTTCTTT. Translation: CASSVEGDTEAFF. The chain joins TRBV9 to TRBJ1-1; possible D gene TRBD1, 6 bases. CDR3 size: 13 residues. Trimming took off 0 bases at V and 3 bases at J, with 6 bases between the two ends. Germline lookup yields CDR1 SGDLS and CDR2 YYNGEE.

The chain carries TRBV28 and TRBJ1-2, with TRBD1 matching over 7 bases. CDR1 and CDR2 (germline): MDHEN, SYDVKM. The CDR3 runs 15 residues. Trimming cost V 6 bases and J 4 bases; bases outside gene matches: 11. CDR3 in amino acids: CASSPLTGFAYGYTF. The CDR3 DNA is TGTGCCAGCAGCCCGCTGACAGGGTTTGCCTATGGCTACACCTTC.

The rearrangement uses TRBV2 and TRBJ1-5, with a tentative D call TRBD1 (6 bases). The CDR3 runs 16 residues. The V gene lost 0 bases and the J gene lost 4 bases, with 13 bases spanning the gap. CDR1 and CDR2 from the germline V gene are SNHLY and FYNNEI. The DNA for the CDR3 is TGTGCCAGCAGTGAAGCGCAGGGGCCAGTGAATCAGCCCCAGCATTTT. It encodes CASSEAQGPVNQPQHF.

This rearrangement joins TRBV2 to TRBJ1-6; weak D call: TRBD1 (5 bases). Germline V gene sequence: CDR1 SNHLY, CDR2 FYNNEI. This CDR3 region has 13 residues. Trimming stripped 6 bases from V and 9 bases from J, with 12 bases between. CDR3: CASRGLGGSPLHF. The CDR3 region has the DNA TGTGCCAGCAGGGGACTAGGAGGTTCACCCCTCCACTTT.